What follows describes a single T cell receptor (beta chain). Additional DNA sequences in this sample encode the identical CDR3. The CDR3 totals 13 residues. The germline CDR1 and CDR2 sequences are MNHEY and SVGAGI. Trimming stripped 6 bases from V and 0 bases from J, with 6 bases between. These data are taken from a study of shared clonotypes between healthy human individuals. On the study more broadly: The cohort comprised a couple of women and a few men. Their ages spanned 18 to 49 years. Researchers assigned three CD4 naive, three CD4 memory, two CD8 naive and one CD8 memory plate to each donor.

TCRdb's table, derived via immunoSEQ multiplex PCR, lists solely in-frame clones and lacks some. Of roughly 2 million clones detected, approximately 95% appear once; the ten largest clones hold 0.1% to 0.15%. Donors were Caucasian adults residing in Nashville, Tennessee, USA. The sequenced material came from naive CD4+ T cells sorted from blood. As for subset: CD45RA+ positively selected. The V and J genes are TRBV6-5 and TRBJ1-3; D unclear. The TCR originated in a man younger than 35 in good health. The CDR3, as DNA: TGTGCCAGCAGAAGGGACTCTGGAAACACCATATATTTT. Its translation is CASRRDSGNTIYF.